These T cell receptor beta chains were read from a single sample in a study of OX40 agonist ivuxolimab in advanced cancers. Produced via immunoSEQ multiplex PCR; TCRdb's table is partial and in-frame only. The repertoire holds tens of thousands of clones, with roughly nine tenths as singletons. Material: CD4+ or CD8+ T cells sorted from blood, obtained in a trial of the OX40 agonist ivuxolimab. The receptors were gathered from an adult with an advanced solid tumor such as melanoma, head and neck, liver or kidney cancer. CDR3s include the opening cysteine and the closing phenylalanine or tryptophan. The D gene is left open where the match is weak. Not every row has a clone size; where given, it reads once, few, many or a size class.

V: TRBV2
length: 12
D: NA
J: TRBJ2-7
size: NA
DNA: TGTGCCAGCAGGGGGGGCACTTTCGAGCAGTACTTC
CDR3: CASRGGTFEQYF

V: TRBV4-2
length: 15
D: NA
J: TRBJ1-6
size: few
DNA: TGTGCCAGCAGCCAAGAAGCGGGGGGCCGGTCACCCCTCCACTTT
CDR3: CASSQEAGGRSPLHF

V: TRBV2
length: 15
D: NA
J: TRBJ2-6
size: NA
DNA: TGTGCCACCCAGCCTGTGGCGGCGGGGGCCAACGTCCTGACTTTC
CDR3: CATQPVAAGANVLTF

V: TRBV6-1
length: 14
D: TRBD2
J: TRBJ2-1
size: NA
DNA: TGTGCCAGCAGCGATATGGCGGGGGGCAATGAGCAGTTCTTC
CDR3: CASSDMAGGNEQFF

V: TRBV30
length: 17
D: NA
J: TRBJ2-7
size: NA
DNA: TGTGCCTGGCGGACCTATTCGACAGGCGCGGGGAACTACGAGCAGTACTTC
CDR3: CAWRTYSTGAGNYEQYF

V: TRBV19
length: 16
D: TRBD1
J: TRBJ1-2
size: NA
DNA: TGTGCCAGTAGTATAAGGACAGGGGGCCATAACTATGGCTACACCTTC
CDR3: CASSIRTGGHNYGYTF

V: TRBV11-2
length: 14
D: NA
J: TRBJ2-3
size: NA
DNA: TGTGCCACTTTGAAGGGACTTGCCACAGATACGCAGTATTTT
CDR3: CATLKGLATDTQYF

V: TRBV6-1
length: 14
D: NA
J: TRBJ2-3
size: NA
DNA: TGTGCCAGCAGTACTAGATATGGCACAGATACGCAGTATTTT
CDR3: CASSTRYGTDTQYF

V: TRBV11-2
length: 15
D: TRBD2
J: TRBJ2-5
size: once
DNA: TGTGCCAGCAGCTTCCAAGGACTAGCTCGGGAGACCCAGTACTTC
CDR3: CASSFQGLARETQYF

V: TRBV7-9
length: 17
D: TRBD1
J: TRBJ1-3
size: NA
DNA: TGTGCCAGCAGCTTCCAGGGACAGGGGGCCTCTGGAAACACCATATATTTT
CDR3: CASSFQGQGASGNTIYF

V: TRBV7-9
length: 13
D: NA
J: TRBJ1-1
size: once
DNA: TGTGCCAGCAGCTTACGGACAGTCTATGAAGCTTTCTTT
CDR3: CASSLRTVYEAFF

V: TRBV5-1
length: 17
D: TRBD2
J: TRBJ2-4
size: once
DNA: TGCGCCAGCAGCTTCCGACTAGCGGGGAGATCACAAAACATTCAGTACTTC
CDR3: CASSFRLAGRSQNIQYF

V: TRBV11-2
length: 18
D: NA
J: TRBJ2-5
size: NA
DNA: TGTGCCAGCAGCCAGACTTCCCCTGGCGGGGAGTACCAAGAGACCCAGTACTTC
CDR3: CASSQTSPGGEYQETQYF

V: TRBV7-9
length: 16
D: NA
J: TRBJ1-2
size: few
DNA: TGTGCCAGCAGCTTAGACCCACAGGGTCGGAGGTCGGGCTACACCTTC
CDR3: CASSLDPQGRRSGYTF

V: TRBV5-1
length: 14
D: NA
J: TRBJ1-1
size: NA
DNA: TGCGCCAGCAGCGCGGACGAGGGGAGGACTGAAGCTTTCTTT
CDR3: CASSADEGRTEAFF

V: TRBV5-6
length: 14
D: TRBD2
J: TRBJ2-5
size: NA
DNA: TGTGCCAGCAGCCCGGGAGGATTGCAAGAGACCCAGTACTTC
CDR3: CASSPGGLQETQYF

V: TRBV6-1
length: 17
D: NA
J: TRBJ1-5
size: NA
DNA: TGTGCCAGCAGTGAAGGATGGCAGGGTTGGAGCAATCAGCCCCAGCATTTT
CDR3: CASSEGWQGWSNQPQHF

V: TRBV5-6
length: 13
D: TRBD1
J: TRBJ1-5
size: NA
DNA: TGTGCCAGCAGCAGGGACAGGCTTCAGCCCCAGCATTTT
CDR3: CASSRDRLQPQHF

V: TRBV12-5
length: 14
D: NA
J: TRBJ1-5
size: NA
DNA: TGTGCTAGTGGTGCAACCGAAATGGATCAGCCCCAGCATTTT
CDR3: CASGATEMDQPQHF

V: TRBV11-3
length: 16
D: TRBD2
J: TRBJ2-1
size: NA
DNA: TGTGCCAGCAGCCGTAGCGGGGGGGCCGCCTACAATGAGCAGTTCTTC
CDR3: CASSRSGGAAYNEQFF

V: TRBV7-2
length: 15
D: TRBD1
J: TRBJ2-7
size: NA
DNA: TGTGCCAGCAGCTCCTCAGGGGGTAGTCTCTACGAGCAGTACTTC
CDR3: CASSSSGGSLYEQYF

V: TRBV1
length: 14
D: NA
J: TRBJ2-7
size: once
DNA: TGCACCAGCAGATTCGTGGGTTCCCTCTACGAGCAGTACTTC
CDR3: CTSRFVGSLYEQYF

V: TRBV6-5
length: 14
D: NA
J: TRBJ1-5
size: NA
DNA: TGTGCCAGCAGTTATTACTCCGGGGTTCAGCCCCAGCATTTT
CDR3: CASSYYSGVQPQHF

V: TRBV5-6
length: 13
D: NA
J: TRBJ1-5
size: few
DNA: TGTGCCAGCAGCTTGGACAGGGATCAGCCCCAGCATTTT
CDR3: CASSLDRDQPQHF

V: TRBV27
length: 13
D: TRBD1
J: TRBJ2-7
size: NA
DNA: TGTGCCAGCAGTTTTGACAGGGGTATTGAGCAGTACTTC
CDR3: CASSFDRGIEQYF

V: TRBV25-1
length: 17
D: TRBD1
J: TRBJ2-5
size: NA
DNA: TGTGCCAGCAGTGGCTCTAAAGTGACAGGGAACCCAGGGACCCAGTACTTC
CDR3: CASSGSKVTGNPGTQYF

V: TRBV6-5
length: 13
D: NA
J: TRBJ2-7
size: NA
DNA: TGTGCCAGCGGGGTACAGGGTACCTACGAGCAGTACTTC
CDR3: CASGVQGTYEQYF

V: TRBV6-4
length: 14
D: TRBD1
J: TRBJ2-3
size: NA
DNA: TGTGCCAGCCGACAGGGCTCCTACACAGATACGCAGTATTTT
CDR3: CASRQGSYTDTQYF

V: TRBV27
length: 13
D: TRBD1
J: TRBJ2-7
size: NA
DNA: TGTGCCAGCAGTTTAGACAGGGGCTACGAGCAGTACTTC
CDR3: CASSLDRGYEQYF

V: TRBV5-4
length: 15
D: TRBD2
J: TRBJ2-5
size: NA
DNA: TGTGCCAGCAGCTTGGGCGGGGGAAGGGGAGAGACCCAGTACTTC
CDR3: CASSLGGGRGETQYF

V: TRBV25-1
length: 11
D: NA
J: TRBJ2-5
size: NA
DNA: TGTGCCAGCAGTGAATTGGGGACCCAGTACTTC
CDR3: CASSELGTQYF

V: TRBV11-1
length: 13
D: NA
J: TRBJ2-3
size: NA
DNA: TGTGCCAGCAGCTCCCCCCTGACACTTACGCAGTATTTT
CDR3: CASSSPLTLTQYF

V: TRBV19
length: 16
D: TRBD1
J: TRBJ1-1
size: NA
DNA: TGTGCCAGTAGTATAGATTTAACAGGGGGTAGCACTGAAGCTTTCTTT
CDR3: CASSIDLTGGSTEAFF

V: TRBV7-9
length: 15
D: TRBD2
J: TRBJ2-1
size: NA
DNA: TGTGCCAGCAGCCTCGCGGGCGGGGGGACTAATGAGCAGTTCTTC
CDR3: CASSLAGGGTNEQFF

V: TRBV18
length: 15
D: TRBD2
J: TRBJ2-1
size: NA
DNA: TGTGCCAGCTCACCACCCCGGGGGGGAGACAATGAGCAGTTCTTC
CDR3: CASSPPRGGDNEQFF

V: TRBV19
length: 12
D: NA
J: TRBJ2-7
size: NA
DNA: TGTGCCAGTGGGGGACATCGCTACGAGCAGTACTTC
CDR3: CASGGHRYEQYF

V: TRBV7-9
length: 15
D: NA
J: TRBJ1-1
size: NA
DNA: TGTGCCAGCAGTTTGCCCAGGGGATTAGGGACTGAAGCTTTCTTT
CDR3: CASSLPRGLGTEAFF

V: TRBV2
length: 15
D: NA
J: TRBJ1-1
size: NA
DNA: TGTGCCAGCATGAGGGGTGCGTTGGAGAACACTGAAGCTTTCTTT
CDR3: CASMRGALENTEAFF

V: TRBV7-2
length: 16
D: TRBD2
J: TRBJ2-3
size: NA
DNA: TGTGCCAGCAGCCCGGCTTTTGGCGGGGGGTCGGATACGCAGTATTTT
CDR3: CASSPAFGGGSDTQYF

V: TRBV9
length: 16
D: TRBD2
J: TRBJ2-5
size: NA
DNA: TGTGCCAGCAGCCCCCAGCCTCTAGCGGGGAGAGAGACCCAGTACTTC
CDR3: CASSPQPLAGRETQYF

V: TRBV6-1
length: 14
D: TRBD1
J: TRBJ1-2
size: once
DNA: TGTGCCAGCAGTGGGGGACAGGGAAACTATGGCTACACCTTC
CDR3: CASSGGQGNYGYTF

V: TRBV9
length: 14
D: NA
J: TRBJ1-3
size: NA
DNA: TGTGCCAGCAGCGTAGCAGGGAGTGGAAACACCATATATTTT
CDR3: CASSVAGSGNTIYF

V: TRBV5-1
length: 15
D: NA
J: TRBJ2-3
size: NA
DNA: TGCGCCAGCAGCTTGGACAGGCCTTCCACAGATACGCAGTATTTT
CDR3: CASSLDRPSTDTQYF

V: TRBV4-2
length: 14
D: TRBD1
J: TRBJ1-4
size: NA
DNA: TGTGCCAGCAGCCAAGGACAGGGGAATGAAAAACTGTTTTTT
CDR3: CASSQGQGNEKLFF

V: TRBV4-1
length: 16
D: NA
J: TRBJ1-2
size: NA
DNA: TGCGCCAGCAGCCAAAGGCCGGACCTACCGAACTATGGCTACACCTTC
CDR3: CASSQRPDLPNYGYTF